A selection of T cell receptor beta chains follows, all from one sample in a study of identical twins. TCRdb used MiXCR to reprocess the 5' RACE reads, holding one entry per CDR3 protein. The table has roughly 190,000 distinct CDR3 sequences, about a sixth seen once. These records were also assigned to another study, of T cells expressing NK-cell markers.

The sequenced sample was CD8+ T cells sorted from blood. The source of these receptors is a woman between 18 and 29 years old in good health. CDR3s include the opening cysteine and the closing phenylalanine or tryptophan. The order of the fields is D gene, clone size, CDR3 length, J gene, V gene, CDR3 DNA, CDR3 protein. A D gene is named only where the DNA matches it firmly. Rows may omit the clone size; those that give it use once, few, many or a size class.

.	.	13	TRBJ2-2	TRBV7-3	TGTGCCGCCGGGGAAGGGTCCCCCGGGGAGCTGTTTTTT	CAAGEGSPGELFF
.	.	12	TRBJ2-7	TRBV12-3/TRBV12-4	TGTGCCAGCAGTTTGCACATCTACGAGCAGTACTTC	CASSLHIYEQYF
.	few	15	TRBJ2-1	TRBV5-1	TGCGCCAGCAGCTTGGGTGGCAGAGGGGCGAATGAGCAGTTCTTC	CASSLGGRGANEQFF
.	.	15	TRBJ2-3	TRBV7-6	TGTGCCAGCAGCTCCCCCGGCGGGTCCACAGATACGCAGTATTTT	CASSSPGGSTDTQYF
.	few	14	TRBJ2-6	TRBV10-3	TGTGCCACGGAAGACAGCTCTGGGGCCAACGTCCTGACTTTC	CATEDSSGANVLTF
TRBD2	few	16	TRBJ2-1	TRBV4-3	TGCGCCAGCAGCCGCGCCGGGAGGATCCCAAACAATGAGCAGTTCTTC	CASSRAGRIPNNEQFF
.	.	13	TRBJ1-5	TRBV19	TGTGCCAGTAAGGGTTCCGGAGATCAGCCCCAGCATTTT	CASKGSGDQPQHF
TRBD1	.	16	TRBJ1-1	TRBV14	TGTGCCAGCAGCCAAATCCGGGACAGCTTGAACACTGAAGCTTTCTTT	CASSQIRDSLNTEAFF
.	few	14	TRBJ2-1	TRBV5-1	TGCGCCAGTAGCGACGATGGGTCCTACAATGAGCAGTTCTTC	CASSDDGSYNEQFF
TRBD2	few	18	TRBJ2-5	TRBV11-1	TGTGCCAGCAGCTCGCCGGGACTAGCAGGGTTAGCGGCAGAGACCCAGTACTTC	CASSSPGLAGLAAETQYF
.	few	16	TRBJ2-5	TRBV4-2	TGTGCCAGCAGCCAAGGGGCCCGGGACTCACAAGAGACCCAGTACTTC	CASSQGARDSQETQYF
.	few	13	TRBJ2-7	TRBV27	TGTGCCAGCAGTTTGAACCCCGCCTACGAGCAGTACTTC	CASSLNPAYEQYF
.	few	15	TRBJ2-7	TRBV19	TGTGCCAGTAGCAACGCAGGGGGGGCGTCCTACGAGCAGTACTTC	CASSNAGGASYEQYF
.	.	18	TRBJ2-1	TRBV20-1	TGCAGTGCTAGAGATTCCGGCGGCTTCCCCAGCTCCTACAATGAGCAGTTCTTC	CSARDSGGFPSSYNEQFF
.	.	15	TRBJ2-5	TRBV7-9	TGTGCCAGCAGCCCAGGGGACCTAGTTCAAGAGACCCAGTACTTC	CASSPGDLVQETQYF
.	.	15	TRBJ1-1	TRBV7-9	TGTGCCAGCAGCTTTATTATCGGGCAACACACTGAAGCTTTCTTT	CASSFIIGQHTEAFF
.	.	13	TRBJ2-2	TRBV6-2/TRBV6-3	TGTGCCGGCGGGACTTTCAACACCGGGGAGCTGTTTTTT	CAGGTFNTGELFF
.	few	13	TRBJ2-7	TRBV7-7	TGTGCTAGCAGCTGGGGGACGGGAAGTGAGCAGTACTTC	CASSWGTGSEQYF
.	.	13	TRBJ2-1	TRBV7-3	TGTGCCAGCAGCATAACTAGCAACGATGAGCAGTTCTTC	CASSITSNDEQFF
TRBD2	many	13	TRBJ2-7	TRBV3-1	TGTGCCAGCACCAACCGGGGGGCCTACGAGCAGTACTTC	CASTNRGAYEQYF
.	.	10	TRBJ1-1	TRBV29-1	TGCAGCGTTGAGGCGGAGGGAGCTTTCTTT	CSVEAEGAFF
.	few	13	TRBJ1-2	TRBV14	TGTGCCAGCAGCCAAGATCCCCGGGGACACCAAACCTTC	CASSQDPRGHQTF
TRBD2	.	16	TRBJ2-1	TRBV6-1	TGTGCCAGCAGTGAACCCCGGACTAGCGGGGAGCCTGAGGGGTTCTTC	CASSEPRTSGEPEGFF
.	few	15	TRBJ2-5	TRBV15	TGTGCCACCAGCGCCCCCGGGACCGGCCAAGAGACCCAGTACTTC	CATSAPGTGQETQYF
TRBD2	once	15	TRBJ2-7	TRBV2	TGTGCCAGCACCCCTACTAGCGCTCAGATCTACGAGCAGTACTTC	CASTPTSAQIYEQYF
.	.	12	TRBJ2-7	TRBV21-1	TGTGCCAGCCGGCACCTCGCCTACGAGCAGTACTTC	CASRHLAYEQYF